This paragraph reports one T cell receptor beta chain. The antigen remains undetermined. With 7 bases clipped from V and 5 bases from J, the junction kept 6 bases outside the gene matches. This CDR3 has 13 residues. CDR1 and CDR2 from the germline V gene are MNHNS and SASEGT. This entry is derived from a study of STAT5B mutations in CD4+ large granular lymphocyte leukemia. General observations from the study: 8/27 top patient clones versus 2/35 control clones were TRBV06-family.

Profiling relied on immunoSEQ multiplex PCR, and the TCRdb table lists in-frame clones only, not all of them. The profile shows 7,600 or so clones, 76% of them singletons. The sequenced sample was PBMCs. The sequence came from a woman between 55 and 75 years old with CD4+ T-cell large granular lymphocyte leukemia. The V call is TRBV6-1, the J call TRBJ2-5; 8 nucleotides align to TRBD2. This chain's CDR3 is CASKRETAETQYF. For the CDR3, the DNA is TGTGCCAGCAAGCGGGAGACGGCGGAGACCCAGTACTTC.